This record looks at one TCR beta chain sequence and its context. Its antigen is undetermined. The junction shows a germline mismatch at one end, possibly a read error. The sample belongs to a study of response to subunit inactivated influenza vaccine. Overall study findings and caveats: Each seasonal influenza vaccination, the authors suggested, recruits few new T cells.

There are 15 residues in the CDR3. The germline V gene has CDR1 SGHRS and CDR2 YFSETQ. MiXCR, applied by TCRdb to the RT-PCR reads, yields one record per CDR3 protein. Of approximately 500,000 distinct CDR3 sequences in the sample, around a quarter were seen once. These same records also appear under a second study, on T cells expressing NK-cell markers. That report adds: 5'RACE template switching built TCR beta cDNA with unique molecular identifiers. Sorted CD3+CD56-NKG2C+, CD3+CD56+NKG2C+ and CD3+CD56+NKG2C- T cells supplied the TCR beta repertoires.

Sequenced material: CD4+ T cells sorted from PBMCs, taken about 11 days after vaccination. The receptor's source is a man between 50 and 59 years old who received an inactivated influenza vaccine. This chain uses TRBV5-1 with TRBJ1-1; TRBD1 is a possible D gene (6 bases). The CDR3 region has the DNA TGCGCCAGCAGCGCCACAGGGTATTCGAACGCTGAAGCTTTCTTT. Translation: CASSATGYSNAEAFF.